The source of this T cell receptor (beta chain) is a study of OX40 agonist ivuxolimab in advanced cancers. About the full investigation: Ivuxolimab was an agonistic, fully human IgG2 monoclonal antibody directed against OX40 (CD134), a costimulatory receptor. Intravenous ivuxolimab was administered to patients every 2 weeks at six dose levels: 0.01, 0.1, 0.3, 1.5, 3 and 10 mg/kg. Among the approximately 54 dose-escalation patients, some 19 had hepatocellular carcinoma, 15 or so melanoma, 9 renal cell carcinoma and 9 head and neck cancer. A male proportion of almost 85% and a mean age of approximately 55 years, ranging from about 23 to 90, were recorded for the dose-escalation cohort. Prior anti-PD-1, anti-PD-L1 or anti-CTLA-4 therapy was permitted, and checkpoint inhibitors had been received by roughly 42% of dose-escalation patients. Partial responses were achieved by three dose-escalation patients, of whom one had hepatocellular carcinoma and two had cutaneous melanoma. The purpose of peripheral TCRbeta sequencing was to test whether ivuxolimab changed TCR sequence diversity and led to clonal T-cell expansion. The paper describes the monotherapy dose-escalation part (N of about 50 patients) of the phase I trial of ivuxolimab. Study-wide findings and limitations: At doses from 0.1 to 3.0 mg/kg, clonal expansion was seen in both CD4+ and CD8+ blood T cells between baseline and week 6. The antigen specificity of the peripheral T cells that underwent clonal expansion was not determined. Low levels of normalized T-cell clonal expansion were also seen in some patients who did not respond. Partial responders in the 0.1-3.0 mg/kg groups had among the lowest normalized peripheral clonal expansion, especially among CD8+ T cells. After ivuxolimab, expanded clones were on average more numerous among CD8+ T cells than among CD4+ T cells.

Per the germline V gene (reference sequence), LNHDA is the CDR1 and SQIVND is the CDR2. From the cysteine through the phenylalanine, the CDR3 covers 16 amino acids. The only DNA kept is the CDR3, 48 bases in frame from the first base. V sheds 1 base and J sheds 3 bases, leaving 13 bases between their ends. A word on this clone: The antigen this receptor binds is unknown. Base qualities were left out, and no much larger clone turns up one base away.

Genomic DNA was isolated from the sorted cells so that the TCRbeta CDR3 region could be sequenced. TCRbeta CDR3 regions were sequenced using the immunoSEQ Assay. Here the immuneACCESS table is served through TCRdb, limited to in-frame sequences with V and J called. Missing clones are a known gap in these copies; in checked studies unresolved V genes cover under half, and the rest lacks a known reason. This sample gives about 35,000 clones in total; around 92% of them show up just once. The top ten constitute 30% to 40% of the sample. Patients with autoimmune disease history or receiving systemic immunosuppression were excluded from the trial. Peripheral blood for TCR sequencing was collected from all dose cohorts at baseline, on cycle 4 day 1, and on cycle 7 day 1. Samples came from an open-label, multicenter, first-in-human phase I dose-escalation trial of ivuxolimab. The trial enrolled adults with locally advanced or metastatic head and neck squamous cell, hepatocellular, melanoma or renal cell carcinoma. Before TCR sequencing, CD4+ T cells and CD8+ T cells were sorted from peripheral blood as separate populations.

Recombination connected TRBV19 to TRBJ1-5; TRBD1 might be the D gene, on 6 matching bases. This clonotype originated in an adult with an advanced solid tumor such as melanoma, head and neck, liver or kidney cancer. Material: CD4+ or CD8+ T cells sorted from blood, obtained in a trial of the OX40 agonist ivuxolimab. The CDR3 protein is CASSIGTVQFNQPQHF. The bases read TGTGCCAGTAGTATAGGGACAGTTCAATTCAATCAGCCCCAGCATTTT.